Included here is one T cell receptor (beta chain) sequence, with context. The CDR3 contains 12 residues. Germline lookup yields CDR1 KGHSH and CDR2 LQKENI. Trimming removed 3 bases at V and 8 bases at J, with 5 bases between. Recruited during active infection, patients (from Seattle) were subsequently followed longitudinally. This sample was included in a study of blood T cell repertoires in COVID-19. Whole-study context: COVID-19 samples collected from the United States, Italy and Spain covered acute and convalescent phases. T cells, B-cell-depleted T cells, or PBMCs supplied cDNA or gDNA.

Authors' analysis steps: Reference gene primers were amplified, and this amplification served to estimate nucleated cell counts. The protocol was immunoSEQ multiplex PCR, while the TCRdb copy is restricted to in-frame clones and leaves out a portion. D and trimming were read from the DNA, whereas the V and J calls and clone size are those reported in that table. Of approximately 210,000 clones in the sample, around four fifths were seen once. The origin of this receptor is a woman older than 75 with COVID-19, enrolled during active disease. V usage is TRBV18 and J usage is TRBJ1-6, with D unclear. Sequenced material: peripheral blood. Written as DNA, the CDR3 is TGTGCCAGCTCACCCGGGGATTCACCCCTCCACTTT. The encoded protein is CASSPGDSPLHF.